This TCR beta chain was obtained from a study of metastatic and nonmetastatic thyroid tumors. Across the whole study: The comparison covered peripheral blood and tumor or nodule tissue in malignant and benign thyroid patients.

There were no patients who had received any treatment before thyroid surgery. With MiXCR, TCRdb called clones anew from the PCR reads. Among 20,000 or so clones listed, 37% were seen once. With 3 bases clipped from V and 4 bases from J, the junction kept 3 bases outside the gene matches. The germline CDR1 and CDR2 sequences are LNHDA and SQIVND (reference sequence). The CDR3 is made up of 14 amino acids. Sequenced input: tumor tissue. This clonotype was obtained from a female donor with papillary thyroid cancer or a benign thyroid nodule (not recorded which). Some clones in this sample may be carry-over from other donors' samples. The chain has TRBV19 and TRBJ1-2; 9 nucleotides agree with TRBD1. The CDR3 region is CASSMDRGGYGYTF. CDR3 bases: TGTGCCAGTAGTATGGACAGGGGTGGCTATGGCTACACCTTC.